This T cell receptor beta chain was obtained from a study of vaccination effects on CD4 cells after COVID-19 (dated 2022 in TCRdb). Broadly, across the study: The ViraFEST assay stimulated PBMC with viral peptide pools and then used TCR sequencing to identify antigen-specific CD4+ T cell clonotypes by expansion. Post-vaccine samples across the study were collected a median of 72 days after the second dose, with a range of 14 to 241. Some 2 million PBMC per well were cultured in IMDM with roughly 5% human AB serum, 10 IU/ml IL-2 and gentamicin, plus 10 ug/ml peptides. SARS-CoV-2 spike-specific CD4+ TCR repertoires from before and after mRNA vaccination were compared in COVID-19 convalescent patients and in infection-naive vaccine recipients. Altogether, over 9 COVID-19 convalescent patients and 4 SARS-CoV-2-naive healthy vaccine recipients made up the full study. The Oncomine TCR Beta short-read assay on an Illumina iSeq 100 was used to sequence cultures from other donors in the study. Overall study results and their limits: Among healthy vaccine recipients, nearly all vaccine-induced clones were SARS-CoV-2 mono-reactive, and just 1 of 255 was cross-reactive with common cold coronaviruses. Only a small number of convalescent patients were included, and no early post-infection timepoints were available, which limited the study. At late post-vaccination timepoints, both infection-induced and vaccine-induced clones showed marked clonal contraction, consistent with waning T cell responses.

The method was the immunoSEQ multiplex PCR assay. DNA from the CD4+ T cells that had been cultured and isolated underwent TCR beta CDR3 sequencing. From the authors' description of their analysis: The analysis removed non-productive TCR sequences, trimmed reads to the CDR3 region, and retained only CDR3s that were 7 or more amino acids long. The MANAFEST web app was used to identify antigen-specific clonotypes by comparing expansion in peptide wells with expansion in reference cultures. Positive clones required FDR<0.05 expansion versus reference and all other wells, odds ratio above 5, and frequency above 0.1% in two replicate wells. Cross-reactive clonotypes were defined as significantly expanded in SARS-CoV-2 spike wells and in at least one common cold coronavirus spike condition. CDR3 similarity was assessed by Levenshtein distance using the stringdist R package, and unrooted trees were constructed with ape in R 3.6.1. TCRdb provides this immuneACCESS table in a form limited to in-frame rearrangements. Some clones are lacking; in checked studies, under half of them reflect an unresolved V gene, and why the rest are absent is not known. The V and J calls and the clone size are those of that table, but D and trimming were determined from the DNA. Within this sample are about 73,000 clones, with roughly 75% of them counted one time only. The ten largest clonotypes hold about 2.3% of the sample.

Trimming removed 6 bases from V and 5 bases from J; the gene matches leave 12 bases unexplained. Measured from the cysteine to the phenylalanine, the CDR3 is 16 residues long. This entry keeps only the CDR3 DNA: 48 bases, framed from base 1. CDR1 and CDR2 are read off the germline V gene as SNHLY and FYNNEI. After more than nine days of culture, CD4+ T cells were isolated with the EasySep CD4+ T cell isolation kit. Each participant got two doses of an mRNA SARS-CoV-2 vaccine, either BNT162b2 or mRNA-1273. Healthy vaccine recipients had no prior SARS-CoV-2 infection, confirmed by negative nucleocapsid antibodies before and after vaccination. On days 3 and 7, half of the culture medium was replaced with fresh IL-2-containing medium. Unless noted otherwise, every peptide stimulation condition was cultured in triplicate wells. PBMC were separated from whole blood using Ficoll-Paque Plus gradient centrifugation and were then either cryopreserved at -140C or used fresh. The QIAamp micro DNA kit was used to extract genomic DNA from the cultured CD4+ T cells.

Comment on this clone: The clone's antigen remains unknown. No much larger clone exists at a distance of one base, and base qualities are not known.

The sequence was collected from a human donor who received a COVID-19 vaccine. The chain couples TRBV2 to TRBJ2-5, with 10 central nucleotides matching TRBD2. This specimen consisted of CD4+ T cells from PBMCs cultured without peptide, obtained after COVID-19 vaccination. The nucleotide sequence reads as follows: TGTGCCAGCAGCCAGCAAGCGGGGGGGCTGGGGGAGACCCAGTACTTC. The translation is CASSQQAGGLGETQYF.